The TCR beta chain under discussion was sequenced for a study of blood T cell repertoires in COVID-19. The wider study: Sites in the United States, Italy and Spain provided acute and convalescent COVID-19 samples. PBMCs, B-cell-depleted T cells, or T cells provided the cDNA or gDNA that made up the material.

Original handling: Counts of nucleated cells, estimated from reference gene primer amplification, were obtained. Clones were read by immunoSEQ multiplex PCR, and TCRdb kept only the in-frame ones, dropping some. V and J calls and clone size are given by that table; D and trimming were obtained from the DNA. Here the sample spans around 260,000 clones, 86% being singletons. Germline V gene sequence: CDR1 SGHAT, CDR2 FQNNGV. CDR3 size: 13 residues. Deletions cut 6 bases from V and 3 bases from J, with 12 bases between. The specimen was peripheral blood. The chain employs TRBV11-2 and TRBJ2-7; D unresolved. The TCR originated in a man in his thirties or forties with active or convalescent COVID-19. CDR3 bases: TGTGCCAGCAGACGCGACCTAGACTACGAGCAGTACTTC. Translation gives CASRRDLDYEQYF.